The entry below gives a single T cell receptor beta chain sequence along with its context. The data stem from a study of blood T cell repertoires in COVID-19. Across the study: Sites in the United States, Italy and Spain provided acute and convalescent COVID-19 samples. PBMCs, B-cell-depleted T cells, or T cells were the source of the cDNA or gDNA that made up the material.

V trimming: 0 bases; J trimming: 5 bases; junction bases outside the gene matches: 0. The CDR3 covers 13 residues. Germline V lookup: CDR1 MNHEY, CDR2 SMNVEV (reference sequence). How the authors handled the data: Amplification of reference gene primers provided the estimated nucleated cell counts. The protocol was immunoSEQ multiplex PCR, while the TCRdb copy is restricted to in-frame clones and leaves out a portion. D and trimming were read from the DNA, whereas the V and J calls and clone size are those reported in that table. The sample consists of roughly 220,000 clones, roughly 89% of them appearing once.

Sequencing used peripheral blood. The sequence derives from a man aged 25-40 years who had recovered from COVID-19. The J gene is TRBJ2-5, the V gene TRBV27, with TRBD2 identical over 7 bases. The DNA for the CDR3 is TGTGCCAGCAGTTTATCGGGGGGGGAGACCCAGTACTTC. This codes for CASSLSGGETQYF.